This TCR beta chain was found in a study of blood T cells in healthy people across ages. The sample holds a few counts of this clonotype. PCR was performed a second time for about 7 to 11 cycles using a sample-barcoded 5' primer and a J-beta primer mix. MiXCR, applied by TCRdb to the 5' RACE reads, yields one record per CDR3 protein. Of fewer than 2,000,000 distinct CDR3 sequences listed, roughly 32% are singletons. Germline values: CDR1 MDHEN, CDR2 SYDVKM. Trimming took off 2 bases at V and 1 base at J, with 8 bases between the two ends. The CDR3 loop spans 14 amino acids. The sequenced material came from blood. This sequence joins TRBV28 and TRBJ2-5; D unclear. The sequence derives from a woman younger than 45 in good health. The DNA of the CDR3 is TGTGCCAGCAGTTTAGGCTACTTCCAAGAGACCCAGTACTTC. Residues: CASSLGYFQETQYF.